This T cell receptor (beta chain) appears in the sequencing data of a study of T cells in Graves' hyperthyroidism and ophthalmopathy. Overall study context: Pretreatment peripheral blood was obtained at initial diagnosis.

With 2 bases removed from V and 3 bases from J, the gap between germline ends came to 19 bases. The length of the CDR3 is 17 residues. CDR1 and CDR2 (germline): SGHVS, FQNEAQ. RNA transcripts served as the template for amplifying TCR beta CDR3 regions. HTBI primers were employed in a first-round RT-PCR of the TCR CDR3. TCRdb fed the multiplex PCR reads into MiXCR, producing one record per CDR3 protein. The table lists hundreds of thousands of distinct CDR3 sequences, around 16% of them singletons. Stability of Graves' hyperthyroidism was defined as absent ophthalmopathy progression within 18 months. Clinical symptoms, serum thyroxine, TRAb, thyroid ultrasound and orbital computed tomography established diagnosis. Study-wide points: Expanded thyroid clonotypes (above 0.001) were mostly also found in blood.

This clonotype was observed at least ten times. Antigen specificity is unknown. This receptor was obtained from a young woman with Graves' hyperthyroidism. The sequencing input was blood. The J gene is TRBJ1-2, the V gene TRBV7-8, with D perhaps TRBD1 (6 bases). The chain's CDR3 is CASSLISNIAGDYGYTF. The CDR3 coding sequence is TGTGCCAGCAGCTTAATCAGTAATATCGCAGGGGACTATGGCTACACCTTC.